The clone carrying this T cell receptor beta chain has only a few counts. These data belong to a study of T cells in Graves' hyperthyroidism and ophthalmopathy. As for the study in general: The blood sample was taken at first diagnosis, before treatment began.

The study included ophthalmopathy patients with Clinical Activity Score at least 3, NOSPECS grade at least 4 and duration under 3 months. Uncontrolled infection, other autoimmune disease, pregnancy or lactation barred patients from enrollment. Fresh 10 ml peripheral blood yielded PBMCs. CDR3 length equals 15 residues. CDR1 is LNHDA and CDR2 is SQIVND in the germline V gene (reference sequence). V was cut by 2 bases and J by 3 bases, with 14 bases left in between. RNA transcripts served as the template for amplifying TCR beta CDR3 regions. With the HTBI primer set, the TCR CDR3 went through a first round of RT-PCR. TCRdb re-analysed the multiplex PCR reads in MiXCR, keeping a single row per CDR3 protein. Altogether 300,000 to 500,000 distinct CDR3 sequences are present, around 15% being singletons, with the ten largest covering 28%.

The sample was blood. The chain joins TRBV19 to TRBJ2-7, with unresolved D. This sequence originates from a man aged 45 to 65 with Graves' ophthalmopathy. CDR3 loop: CASSISGRPGYEQYF. The DNA for the CDR3 is TGTGCCAGTAGTATATCCGGACGCCCGGGCTACGAGCAGTACTTC.